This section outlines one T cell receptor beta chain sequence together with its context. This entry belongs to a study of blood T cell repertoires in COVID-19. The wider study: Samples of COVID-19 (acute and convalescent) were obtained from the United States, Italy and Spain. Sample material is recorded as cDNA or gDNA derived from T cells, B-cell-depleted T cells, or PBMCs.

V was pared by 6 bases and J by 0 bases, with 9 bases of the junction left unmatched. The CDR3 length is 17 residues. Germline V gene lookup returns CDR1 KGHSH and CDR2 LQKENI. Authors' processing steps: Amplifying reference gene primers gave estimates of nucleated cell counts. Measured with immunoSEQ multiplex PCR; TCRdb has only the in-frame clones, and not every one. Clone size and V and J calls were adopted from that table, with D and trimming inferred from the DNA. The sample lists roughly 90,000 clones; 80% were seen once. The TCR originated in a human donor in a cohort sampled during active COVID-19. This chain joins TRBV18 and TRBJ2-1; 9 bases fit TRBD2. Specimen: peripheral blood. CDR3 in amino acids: CASSRYDSGSSYNEQFF. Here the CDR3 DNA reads TGTGCCAGCTCGCGATACGATAGCGGGAGCTCCTACAATGAGCAGTTCTTC.